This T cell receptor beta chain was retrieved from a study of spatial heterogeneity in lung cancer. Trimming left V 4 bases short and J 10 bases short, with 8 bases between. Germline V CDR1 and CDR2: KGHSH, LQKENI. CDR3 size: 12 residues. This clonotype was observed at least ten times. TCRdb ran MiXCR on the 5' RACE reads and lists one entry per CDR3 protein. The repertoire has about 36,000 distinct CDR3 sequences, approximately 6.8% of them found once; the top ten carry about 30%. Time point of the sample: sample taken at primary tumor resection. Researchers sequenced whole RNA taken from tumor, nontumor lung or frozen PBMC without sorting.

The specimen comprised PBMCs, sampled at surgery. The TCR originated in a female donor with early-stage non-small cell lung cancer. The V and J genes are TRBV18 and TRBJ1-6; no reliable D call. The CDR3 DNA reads TGTGCCAGCTCACTACCAGTATCACCCCTCCACTTT. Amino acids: CASSLPVSPLHF.